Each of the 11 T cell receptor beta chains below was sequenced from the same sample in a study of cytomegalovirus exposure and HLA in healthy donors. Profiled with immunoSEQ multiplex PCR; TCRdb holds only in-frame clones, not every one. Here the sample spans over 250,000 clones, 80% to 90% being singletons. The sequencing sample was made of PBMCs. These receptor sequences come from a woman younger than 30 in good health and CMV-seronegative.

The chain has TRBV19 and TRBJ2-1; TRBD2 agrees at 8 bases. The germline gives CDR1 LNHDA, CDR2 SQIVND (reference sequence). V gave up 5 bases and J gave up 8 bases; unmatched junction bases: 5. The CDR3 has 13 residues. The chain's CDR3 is CASSEGLGYEQFF. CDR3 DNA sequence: TGTGCCAGTAGTGAGGGACTAGGCTATGAGCAGTTCTTC. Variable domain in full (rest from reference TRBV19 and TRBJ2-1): DGGITQSPKYLFRKEGQNVTLSCEQNLNHDAMYWYRQDPGQGLRLIYYSQIVNDFQKGDIAEGYSVSREKKESFPLTVTSAQKNPTAFYLCASSEGLGYEQFFGPGTRLTVL.

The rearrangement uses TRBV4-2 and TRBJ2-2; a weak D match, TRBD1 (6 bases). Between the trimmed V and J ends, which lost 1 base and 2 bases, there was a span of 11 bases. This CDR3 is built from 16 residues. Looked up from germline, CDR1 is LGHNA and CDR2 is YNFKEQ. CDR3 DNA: TGTGCCAGCAGCCAAGTCCCAGGGACAAACACCGGGGAGCTGTTTTTT. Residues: CASSQVPGTNTGELFF.

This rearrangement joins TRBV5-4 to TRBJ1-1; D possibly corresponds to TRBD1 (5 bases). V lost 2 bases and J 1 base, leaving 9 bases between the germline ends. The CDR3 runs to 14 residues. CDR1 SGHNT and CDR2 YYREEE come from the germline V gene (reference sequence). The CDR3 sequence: CASSLAGANTEAFF. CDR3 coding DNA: TGTGCCAGCAGCTTAGCTGGGGCGAACACTGAAGCTTTCTTT.

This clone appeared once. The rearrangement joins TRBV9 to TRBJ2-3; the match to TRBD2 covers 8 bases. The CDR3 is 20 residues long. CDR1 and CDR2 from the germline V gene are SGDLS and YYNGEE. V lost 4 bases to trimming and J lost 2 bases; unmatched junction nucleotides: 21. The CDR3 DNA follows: TGTGCCAGCAGCTTCAGATATAGCGGGGAGACCCTCCCGACCACAGATACGCAGTATTTT. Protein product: CASSFRYSGETLPTTDTQYF.

CDR3 in DNA: TGTGCCAGCAATTCAGGGGGCTGGGGCTACACCTTC. Translation gives CASNSGGWGYTF. The V gene is TRBV6-5, the J gene TRBJ1-2; 8 nucleotides align to TRBD1. Germline V gives CDR1 MNHEY, CDR2 SVGAGI. V lost 7 bases and J lost 8; bases outside the gene matches: 6. The CDR3 has 12 amino acids.

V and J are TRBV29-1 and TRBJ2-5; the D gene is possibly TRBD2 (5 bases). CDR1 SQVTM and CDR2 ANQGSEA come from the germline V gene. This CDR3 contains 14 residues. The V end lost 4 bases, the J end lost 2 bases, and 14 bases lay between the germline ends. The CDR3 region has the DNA TGCAGCGTTGCCGGGGTGGAACTACAAGAGACCCAGTACTTC. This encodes CSVAGVELQETQYF.

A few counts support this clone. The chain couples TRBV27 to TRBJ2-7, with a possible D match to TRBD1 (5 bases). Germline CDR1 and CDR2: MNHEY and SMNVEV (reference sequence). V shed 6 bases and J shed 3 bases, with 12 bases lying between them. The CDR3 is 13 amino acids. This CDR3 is CASSRRVRYEQYF. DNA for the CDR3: TGTGCCAGCAGCCGCAGGGTCCGCTACGAGCAGTACTTC.

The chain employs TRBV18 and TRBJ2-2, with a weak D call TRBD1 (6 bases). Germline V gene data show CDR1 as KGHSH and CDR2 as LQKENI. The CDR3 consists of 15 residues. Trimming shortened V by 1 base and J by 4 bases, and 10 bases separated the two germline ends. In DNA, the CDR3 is TGTGCCAGCTCACCACTACAGGGAGTCACCGGGGAGCTGTTTTTT. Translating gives CASSPLQGVTGELFF.

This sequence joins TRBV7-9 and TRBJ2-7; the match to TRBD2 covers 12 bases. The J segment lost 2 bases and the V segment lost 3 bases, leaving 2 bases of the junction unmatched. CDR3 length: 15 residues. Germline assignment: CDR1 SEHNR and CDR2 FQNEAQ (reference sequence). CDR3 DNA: TGTGCCAGCAGCTTCGCTAGCGGGGGGGCCTACGAGCAGTACTTC. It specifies CASSFASGGAYEQYF.

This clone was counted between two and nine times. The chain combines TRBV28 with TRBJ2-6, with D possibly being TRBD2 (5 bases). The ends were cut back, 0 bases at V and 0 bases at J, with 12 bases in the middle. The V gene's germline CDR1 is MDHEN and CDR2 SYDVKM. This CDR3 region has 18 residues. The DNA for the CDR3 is TGTGCCAGCAGTTTATGGGCGGACTCTCGCTCTGGGGCCAACGTCCTGACTTTC. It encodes CASSLWADSRSGANVLTF.

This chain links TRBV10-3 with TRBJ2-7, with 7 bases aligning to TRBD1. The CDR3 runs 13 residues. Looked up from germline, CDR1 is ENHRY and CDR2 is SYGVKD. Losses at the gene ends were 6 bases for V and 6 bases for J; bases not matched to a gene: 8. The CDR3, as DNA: TGTGCCATCAGCCCCACAGGGGTAGGCGAGCAGTACTTC. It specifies CAISPTGVGEQYF.